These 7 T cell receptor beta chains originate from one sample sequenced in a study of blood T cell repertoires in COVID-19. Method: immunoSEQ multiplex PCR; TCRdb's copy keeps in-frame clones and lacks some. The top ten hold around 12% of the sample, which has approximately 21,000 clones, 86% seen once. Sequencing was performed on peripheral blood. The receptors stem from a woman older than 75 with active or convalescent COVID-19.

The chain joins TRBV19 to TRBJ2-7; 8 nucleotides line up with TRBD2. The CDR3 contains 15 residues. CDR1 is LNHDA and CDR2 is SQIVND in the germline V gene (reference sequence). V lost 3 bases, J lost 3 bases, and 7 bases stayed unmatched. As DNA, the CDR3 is TGTGCCAGTAGTATTGAGGCGGGGGGTATCTACGAGCAGTACTTC. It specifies CASSIEAGGIYEQYF.

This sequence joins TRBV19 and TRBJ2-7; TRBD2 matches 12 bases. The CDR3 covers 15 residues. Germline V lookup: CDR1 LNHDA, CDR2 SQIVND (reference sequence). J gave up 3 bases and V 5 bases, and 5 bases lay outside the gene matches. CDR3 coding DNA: TGTGCCAGTAGTGGCCAACTAGCGGGAGGCTACGAGCAGTACTTC. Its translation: CASSGQLAGGYEQYF.

The CDR3, as DNA: TGCGCCAGCAGAGCACCGAGCTCCTACGAGCAGTACTTC. Encoded protein: CASRAPSSYEQYF. This chain connects TRBV10-2 to TRBJ2-7; D not resolved. Germline loops: CDR1 WSHSY, CDR2 SAAADI. The V and J ends lost 6 bases and 0 bases respectively, with 9 bases between them. This CDR3 has 13 amino acids.

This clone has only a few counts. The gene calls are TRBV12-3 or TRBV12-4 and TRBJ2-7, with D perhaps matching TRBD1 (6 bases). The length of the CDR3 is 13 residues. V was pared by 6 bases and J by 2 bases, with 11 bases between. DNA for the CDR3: TGTGCCAGCAGAAAGGACAGTGCCTACGAGCAGTACTTC. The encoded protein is CASRKDSAYEQYF.

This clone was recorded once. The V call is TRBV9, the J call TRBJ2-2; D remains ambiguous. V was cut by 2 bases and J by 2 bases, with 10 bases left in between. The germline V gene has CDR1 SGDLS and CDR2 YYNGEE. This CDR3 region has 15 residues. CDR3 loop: CASSVLGTNTGELFF. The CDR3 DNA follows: TGTGCCAGCAGCGTGCTGGGCACAAACACCGGGGAGCTGTTTTTT.

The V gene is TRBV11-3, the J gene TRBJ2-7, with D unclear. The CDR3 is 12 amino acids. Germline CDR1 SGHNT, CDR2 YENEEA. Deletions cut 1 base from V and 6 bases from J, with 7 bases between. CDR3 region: CASSLVGAEQYF. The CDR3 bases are TGTGCCAGCAGCTTAGTTGGAGCCGAGCAGTACTTC.

The DNA for the CDR3 is TGTGCCAGCAGTTGGGCGGGCAGGGGAAGGGAAAAACTGTTTTTT. Encoded protein: CASSWAGRGREKLFF. This chain connects TRBV28 to TRBJ1-4; possibly TRBD1 for D (6 bases). Trimming pared 4 bases from V and 8 bases from J, leaving 17 bases between. The germline gives CDR1 MDHEN, CDR2 SYDVKM. This CDR3 comprises 15 residues.